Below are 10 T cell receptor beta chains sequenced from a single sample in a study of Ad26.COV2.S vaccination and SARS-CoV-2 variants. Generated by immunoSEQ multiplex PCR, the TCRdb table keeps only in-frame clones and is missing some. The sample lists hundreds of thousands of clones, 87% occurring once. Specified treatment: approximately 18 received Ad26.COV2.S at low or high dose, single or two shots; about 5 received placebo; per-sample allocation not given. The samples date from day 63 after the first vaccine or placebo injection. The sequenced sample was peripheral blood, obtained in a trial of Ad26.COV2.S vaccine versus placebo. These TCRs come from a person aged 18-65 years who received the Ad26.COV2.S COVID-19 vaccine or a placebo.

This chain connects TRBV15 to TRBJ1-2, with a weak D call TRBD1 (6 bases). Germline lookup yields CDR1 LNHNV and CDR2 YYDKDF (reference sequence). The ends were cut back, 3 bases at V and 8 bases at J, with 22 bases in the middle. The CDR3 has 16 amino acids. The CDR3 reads CATSRDFDRPTGGYTF. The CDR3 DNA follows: TGTGCCACCAGCAGGGACTTCGACAGGCCCACGGGGGGCTACACCTTC. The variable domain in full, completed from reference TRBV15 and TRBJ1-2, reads DAMVIQNPRYQVTQFGKPVTLSCSQTLNHNVMYWYQQKSSQAPKLLFHYYDKDFNNEADTPDNFQSRRPNTSFCFLDIRSPGLGDTAMYLCATSRDFDRPTGGYTFGSGTRLTVV.

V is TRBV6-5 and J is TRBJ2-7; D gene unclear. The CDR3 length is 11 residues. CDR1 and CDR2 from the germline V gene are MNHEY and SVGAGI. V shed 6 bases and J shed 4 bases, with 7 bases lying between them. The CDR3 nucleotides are TGTGCCAGCAGGAACGTTTACGAGCAGTACTTC. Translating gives CASRNVYEQYF.

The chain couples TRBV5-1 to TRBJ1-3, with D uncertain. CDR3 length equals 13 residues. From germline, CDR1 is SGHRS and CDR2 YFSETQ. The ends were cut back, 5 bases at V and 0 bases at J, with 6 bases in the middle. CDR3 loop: CASRPFSGNTIYF. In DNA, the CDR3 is TGCGCCAGCAGGCCGTTCTCTGGAAACACCATATATTTT.

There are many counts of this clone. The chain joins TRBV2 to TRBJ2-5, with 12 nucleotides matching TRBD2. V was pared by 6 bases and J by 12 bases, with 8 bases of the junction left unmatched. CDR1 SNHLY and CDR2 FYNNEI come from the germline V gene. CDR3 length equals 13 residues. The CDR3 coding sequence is TGTGCCAGCAGGCCCGCTAGCGGGGGGGCCAAGTACTTC. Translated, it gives CASRPASGGAKYF. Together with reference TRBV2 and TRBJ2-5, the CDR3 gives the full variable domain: EPEVTQTPSHQVTQMGQEVILRCVPISNHLYFYWYRQILGQKVEFLVSFYNNEISEKSEIFDDQFSVERPDGSNFTLKIRSTKLEDSAMYFCASRPASGGAKYFGPGTRLLVL.

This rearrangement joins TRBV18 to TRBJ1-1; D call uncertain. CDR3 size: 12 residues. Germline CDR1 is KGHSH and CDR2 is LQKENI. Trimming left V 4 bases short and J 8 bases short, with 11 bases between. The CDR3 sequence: CASSLTKLEAFF. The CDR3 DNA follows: TGTGCCAGCTCACTCACGAAGCTAGAAGCTTTCTTT.

The CDR3 protein is CASTDRSAAETQYF. Here the CDR3 DNA reads TGTGCCAGCACTGACAGGTCCGCGGCAGAGACCCAGTACTTC. The chain carries TRBV13 and TRBJ2-5; tentative D call: TRBD1 (6 bases). The germline CDR1 and CDR2 sequences are PRHDT and FYEKMQ (reference sequence). The ends were cut back, 7 bases at V and 4 bases at J, with 16 bases in the middle. The CDR3 runs to 14 residues.

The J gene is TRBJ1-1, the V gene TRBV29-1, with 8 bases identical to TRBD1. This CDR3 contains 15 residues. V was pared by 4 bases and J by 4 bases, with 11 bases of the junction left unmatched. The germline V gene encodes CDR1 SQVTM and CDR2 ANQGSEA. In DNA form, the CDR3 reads TGCAGCGTTGTAAAGTGGGCTGACAGGGGCACTGAAGCTTTCTTT. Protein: CSVVKWADRGTEAFF.

In nucleotides, the CDR3 is TGTGCCAGCAACGACAGGGGGTTAAATAATTCACCCCTCCACTTT. Translation gives CASNDRGLNNSPLHF. The gene calls are TRBV27 and TRBJ1-6; TRBD1 matches 9 bases. In germline, CDR1 is MNHEY, CDR2 SMNVEV (reference sequence). CDR3 size: 15 residues. V shed 7 bases and J 5 bases; nucleotides not matched to a gene: 6.

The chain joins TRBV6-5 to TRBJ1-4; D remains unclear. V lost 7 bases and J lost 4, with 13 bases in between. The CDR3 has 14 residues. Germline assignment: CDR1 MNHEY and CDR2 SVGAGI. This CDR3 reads CASILMDINEKLFF. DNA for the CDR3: TGTGCCAGCATACTAATGGATATTAATGAAAAACTGTTTTTT.

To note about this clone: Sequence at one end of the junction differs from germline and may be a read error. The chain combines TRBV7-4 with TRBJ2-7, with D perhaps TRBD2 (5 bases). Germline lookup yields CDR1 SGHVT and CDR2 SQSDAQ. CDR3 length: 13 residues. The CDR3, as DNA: TGTGCCATTGGACTCCCGTCGTTCTACGAGCGGTACTTC. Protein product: CAIGLPSFYERYF.